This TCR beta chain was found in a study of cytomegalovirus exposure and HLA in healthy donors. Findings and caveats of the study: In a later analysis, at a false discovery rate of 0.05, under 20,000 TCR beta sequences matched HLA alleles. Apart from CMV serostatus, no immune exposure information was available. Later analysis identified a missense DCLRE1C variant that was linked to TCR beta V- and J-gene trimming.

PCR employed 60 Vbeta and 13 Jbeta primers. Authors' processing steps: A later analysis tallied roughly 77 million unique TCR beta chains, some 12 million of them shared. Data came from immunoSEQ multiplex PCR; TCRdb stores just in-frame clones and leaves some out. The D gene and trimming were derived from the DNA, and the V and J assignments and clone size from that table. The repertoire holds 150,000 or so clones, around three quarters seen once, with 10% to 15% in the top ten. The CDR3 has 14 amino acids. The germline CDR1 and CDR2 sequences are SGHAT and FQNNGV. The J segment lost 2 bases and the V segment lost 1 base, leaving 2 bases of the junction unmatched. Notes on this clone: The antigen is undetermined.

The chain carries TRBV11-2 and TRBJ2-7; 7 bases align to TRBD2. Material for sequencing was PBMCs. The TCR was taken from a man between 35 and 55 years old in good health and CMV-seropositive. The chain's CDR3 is CASSLVAGAYEQYF. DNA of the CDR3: TGTGCCAGCAGCTTAGTGGCGGGAGCCTACGAGCAGTACTTC.